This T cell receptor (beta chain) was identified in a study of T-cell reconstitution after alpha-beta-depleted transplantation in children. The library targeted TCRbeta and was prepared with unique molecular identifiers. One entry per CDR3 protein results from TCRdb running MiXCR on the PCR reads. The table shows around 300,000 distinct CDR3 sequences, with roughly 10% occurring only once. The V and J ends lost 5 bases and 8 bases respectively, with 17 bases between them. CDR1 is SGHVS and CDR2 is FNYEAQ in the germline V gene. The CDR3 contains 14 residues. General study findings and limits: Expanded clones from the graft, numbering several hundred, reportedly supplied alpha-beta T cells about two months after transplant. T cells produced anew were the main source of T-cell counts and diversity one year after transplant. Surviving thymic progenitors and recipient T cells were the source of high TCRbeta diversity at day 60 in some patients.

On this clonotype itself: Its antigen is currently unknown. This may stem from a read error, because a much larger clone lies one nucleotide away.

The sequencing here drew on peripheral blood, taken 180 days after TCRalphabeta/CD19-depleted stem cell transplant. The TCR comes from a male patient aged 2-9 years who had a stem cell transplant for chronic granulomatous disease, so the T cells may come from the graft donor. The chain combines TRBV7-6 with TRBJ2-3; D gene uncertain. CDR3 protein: CASSPDLPAATQYF. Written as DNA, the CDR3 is TGTGCCAGCAGCCCTGACCTGCCAGCAGCTACGCAGTATTTT.